Sequencing of this T cell receptor (beta chain) was carried out in a study of cytomegalovirus exposure and HLA in healthy donors. Findings and limits, study-wide: The study recorded around 160 TCR beta chains that were cytomegalovirus-associated. Later analysis associated a missense DCLRE1C variant with TCR beta V- and J-gene trimming. The productive fraction for most TCR beta V segments was about 90% or about 30% in an earlier analysis.

The junction had 11 bases not matched to a gene; V was cut back by 3 bases and J by 5 bases. Germline assignment: CDR1 SGHRS and CDR2 YFSETQ. CDR3 length: 15 amino acids. The PCR employed 60 Vbeta primers together with 13 Jbeta primers. The table came from immunoSEQ multiplex PCR; TCRdb's copy has only in-frame clones and leaves some out. The table includes 150,000 or so clones, 80% detected once. Turning to this clone: Antigen unknown.

The sequencing input was PBMCs. The V gene is TRBV5-1, the J gene TRBJ2-7; 7 bases are a match to TRBD2. The clonotype comes from a woman in her forties in good health and CMV-seropositive. The CDR3 coding sequence is TGCGCCAGCAGCTCCCCGGAGGGACTAAGCCACGAGCAGTACTTC. Protein product: CASSSPEGLSHEQYF.